This T cell receptor (beta chain) was sequenced for a study of beta chain features in type 1 diabetes (dated by TCRdb to 2017 to 2018). Looking at the study overall: Mean age, gender distribution, total cell number and subset yield did not differ between patients and healthy donors. Naive and central memory subsets were obtained from all 28 donors, but regulatory and stem cell-like memory subsets were isolated from only 8 patients and about 8 healthy donors. The study compared the TCRB repertoires of sorted circulating CD4+ T cell subsets in recently diagnosed type 1 diabetes patients with those in matched healthy donors. Across all samples, approximately 100 million sorted cells were examined, and cell number per subset correlated strongly with RNA yield. What the authors observed across the whole study: Type 1 diabetes patients showed a moderate but significant shortening of TCRB CDR3 length in all four CD4+ subsets. Shorter templates might have been favored by PCR, but patient and control samples were amplified and corrected together, so both groups would have been affected equally by any skew. Because cDNA was sequenced instead of genomic DNA, activated cells with high expression could be over-represented, although the groups did not differ in activation or CD3 levels. Because small numbers of individuals were included in the HLA sub-analyses, any influence of HLA type on TCRB rearrangement was left unresolved. At VDJ recombination sites, patients with type 1 diabetes made fewer insertions and deleted more nucleotides, a pattern implying thymic rearrangement abnormalities. Naive, central memory and regulatory TCRB repertoires appeared to be more similar among patients than among healthy donors.

About this clone itself: The target of this receptor is not known. No qualities accompany the bases; no much larger clone lies one base away.

The entire isolated RNA was reverse transcribed using the High Capacity cDNA Reverse Transcription Kit, and thus expressed TCRB transcripts were sequenced. Deep immunoSEQ sequencing was applied to naive, central memory and regulatory T cell samples, giving an average of about 3.4 million total reads per sample. After sorted cells were lysed in RLT buffer, RNA was extracted with DNase-treated RNeasy Micro or Mini kits, with the choice depending on cell number. Each cell subset was processed on its own to prevent cross-contamination, while patient and healthy donor samples were processed together. The immunoSEQ multiplex PCR was used to amplify TCRB sequences from cDNA, yielding 87-bp fragments that span the CDR3 region. Amplicons were sequenced on the Illumina HiSeq platform. The authors' analysis ran thus. Synthetic template baselines were used to correct PCR bias computationally, reads within Hamming distance 2 were collapsed, and singletons that could not be merged were discarded. Reads were aligned to IMGT to assign V, D and J genes, CDR3 length, and insertions or deletions at six rearrangement sites. Within each subset, clonotype counts were normalized to the number of sorted cells before true diversity and Gini coefficients were calculated with the tcR R package. Repertoire sharing was quantified using the overlap coefficient calculated on TCRB nucleotide sequences. As a proxy for the pre-selection repertoire, out-of-frame TCRB sequences from naive cells were analyzed. In TCRdb, the immuneACCESS table is reduced to in-frame sequences with V and J assigned. These tables do not hold every clone; where another copy was compared, an unresolved V gene accounts for under half, and the others remain unexplained. For V, J and clone size, that table is used; D and trimming come from the DNA. Recorded for this sample are roughly 500,000 clones; roughly 30% of them occurred a single time. About 0.06% of the sample goes to the ten largest clones.

From each donor, a single peripheral blood sample of 95 to 150 mL on average was drawn into heparinised tubes. A BD FACSAria II was used to sort naive, central memory, regulatory and stem cell-like memory CD4+ T cells with a panel that included CD45RO, CCR7, CD25, CD127, CD95 and CD27. All sorted populations exceeded 98% purity. PBMCs were isolated right away by Lymphoprep density gradient centrifugation and were stained directly, without culture. Samples were stained and sorted in pairs, with one healthy donor and one patient per experiment, so that batch effects were minimized. CDR1 and CDR2 (SGHDN, FVKESK) derive from the germline V gene. Spanning cysteine to phenylalanine, the CDR3 consists of 14 amino acids. The retained sequence is limited to the CDR3, 42 bases, with the frame set at the first base. Germline trimming amounts to 2 bases on V and 2 bases on J, with 3 as the count of junction bases outside the gene matches.

The origin of this receptor is a man aged 18 to 29 in good health. The specimen was naive CD4+ T cells from blood. Reading the label with the study, this specimen's cell subset or site is: true naive CD4+ T cells. The rearrangement joined TRBV14 to TRBJ2-7; the junction holds 7 bases that match TRBD2. This receptor has the CDR3 CASSQWEGTYEQYF. The nucleotide sequence reads as follows: TGTGCCAGCAGCCAATGGGAGGGGACCTACGAGCAGTACTTC. The CDR3, completed at both ends by the reference TRBV14 and TRBJ2-7 genes, gives the full variable domain EAGVTQFPSHSVIEKGQTVTLRCDPISGHDNLYWYRRVMGKEIKFLLHFVKESKQDESGMPNNRFLAERTGGTYSTLKVQPAELEDSGVYFCASSQWEGTYEQYFGPGTRLTVT.